The source of this T cell receptor beta chain is a study of blood T cell repertoires in COVID-19. Germline CDR1 MDHEN, CDR2 SYDVKM. The CDR3 sequence is 17 residues long. V was pared by 2 bases and J by 4 bases, with 9 bases of the junction left unmatched. In the original analysis: It was from reference gene primer amplification that nucleated cell counts were estimated. Libraries were prepared by immunoSEQ multiplex PCR; TCRdb keeps only in-frame clonotypes and omits some of them. That table is the source of V, J and clone size, and D and trimming were worked out from the DNA. There are 3,500 to 4,000 clones in the sample; over 60% occur only once, and about 45% lies in the top ten.

Material: peripheral blood. The chain combines TRBV28 with TRBJ2-4; 9 nucleotides agree with TRBD2. This receptor was identified in a human donor in a cohort sampled during active COVID-19. The CDR3: CASSLLPGLAGKNIQYF. In DNA, the CDR3 is TGTGCCAGCAGTTTACTCCCCGGCCTAGCGGGAAAAAACATTCAGTACTTC.